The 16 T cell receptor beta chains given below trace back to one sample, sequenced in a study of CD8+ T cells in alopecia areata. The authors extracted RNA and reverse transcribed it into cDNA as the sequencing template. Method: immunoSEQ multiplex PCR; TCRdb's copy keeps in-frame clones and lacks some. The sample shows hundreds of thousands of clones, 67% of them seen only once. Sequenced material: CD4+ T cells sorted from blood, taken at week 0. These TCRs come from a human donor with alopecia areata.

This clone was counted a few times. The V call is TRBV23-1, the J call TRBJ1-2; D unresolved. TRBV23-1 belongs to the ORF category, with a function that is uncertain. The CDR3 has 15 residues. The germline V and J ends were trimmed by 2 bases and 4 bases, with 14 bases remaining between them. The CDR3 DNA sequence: TGCGCCAGCAGTCAAAATTGCTCGGGGTTCTATGGCTACACCTTC. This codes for CASSQNCSGFYGYTF.

DNA for the CDR3: TGTGCCCTATTTTTAAACGGGGCCAACGTCCTGACTTTC. Translation gives CALFLNGANVLTF. The gene calls are TRBV30 and TRBJ2-6; D is unresolved. The CDR3 length is 13 residues. Germline values: CDR1 GTSNPN, CDR2 SVGIG (reference sequence). V was pared by 8 bases and J by 4 bases, with 12 bases between. Full variable domain (missing parts from reference TRBV30 and TRBJ2-6): SQTIHQWPATLVQPVGSPLSLECTVEGTSNPNLYWYRQAAGRGLQLLFYSVGIGQISSEVPQNLSASRPQDRQFILSSKKLLLSDSGFYLCALFLNGANVLTFGAGSRLTVL.

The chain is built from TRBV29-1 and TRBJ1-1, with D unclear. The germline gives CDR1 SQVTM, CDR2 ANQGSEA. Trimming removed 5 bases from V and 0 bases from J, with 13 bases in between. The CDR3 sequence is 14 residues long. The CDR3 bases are TGCAGCGTTTCGGGTAGTTATATGAACACTGAAGCTTTCTTT. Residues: CSVSGSYMNTEAFF.

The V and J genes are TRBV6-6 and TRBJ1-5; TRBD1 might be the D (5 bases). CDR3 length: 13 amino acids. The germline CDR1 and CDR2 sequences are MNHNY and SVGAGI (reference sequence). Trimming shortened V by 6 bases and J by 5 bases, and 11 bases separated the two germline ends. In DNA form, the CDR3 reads TGTGCCAGCAGCTCGGGGGGTTATCAGCCCCAGCATTTT. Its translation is CASSSGGYQPQHF.

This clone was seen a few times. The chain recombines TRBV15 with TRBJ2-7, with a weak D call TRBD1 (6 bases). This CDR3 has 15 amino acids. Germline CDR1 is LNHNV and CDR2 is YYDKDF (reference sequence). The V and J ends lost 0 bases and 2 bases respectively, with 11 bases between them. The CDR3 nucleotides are TGTGCCACCAGCAGAGACCGGGACACACCCTACGAGCAGTACTTC. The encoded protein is CATSRDRDTPYEQYF. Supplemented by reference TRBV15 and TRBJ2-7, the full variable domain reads DAMVIQNPRYQVTQFGKPVTLSCSQTLNHNVMYWYQQKSSQAPKLLFHYYDKDFNNEADTPDNFQSRRPNTSFCFLDIRSPGLGDTAMYLCATSRDRDTPYEQYFGPGTRLTVT.

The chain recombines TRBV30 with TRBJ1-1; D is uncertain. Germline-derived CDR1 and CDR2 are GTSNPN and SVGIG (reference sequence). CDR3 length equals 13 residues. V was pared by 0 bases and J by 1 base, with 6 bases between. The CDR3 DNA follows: TGTGCCTGGAGTGTAGCGGAGAACACTGAAGCTTTCTTT. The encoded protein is CAWSVAENTEAFF.

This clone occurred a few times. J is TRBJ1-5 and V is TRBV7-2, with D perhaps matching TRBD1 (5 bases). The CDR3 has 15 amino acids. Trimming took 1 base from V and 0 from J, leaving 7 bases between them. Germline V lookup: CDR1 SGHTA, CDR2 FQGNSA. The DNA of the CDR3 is TGTGCCAGCAGCTTAGGGGACTTTAGCAATCAGCCCCAGCATTTT. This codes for CASSLGDFSNQPQHF. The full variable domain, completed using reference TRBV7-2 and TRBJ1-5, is GAGVSQSPSNKVTEKGKDVELRCDPISGHTALYWYRQSLGQGLEFLIYFQGNSAPDKSGLPSDRFSAERTGGSVSTLTIQRTQQEDSAVYLCASSLGDFSNQPQHFGDGTRLSIL.

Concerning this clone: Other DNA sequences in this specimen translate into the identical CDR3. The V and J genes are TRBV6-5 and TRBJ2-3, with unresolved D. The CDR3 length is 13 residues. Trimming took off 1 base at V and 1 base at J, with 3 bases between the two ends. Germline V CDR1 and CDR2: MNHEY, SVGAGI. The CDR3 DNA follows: TGTGCCAGCAGTTACTTAGGCACAGATACGCAGTATTTT. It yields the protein CASSYLGTDTQYF.

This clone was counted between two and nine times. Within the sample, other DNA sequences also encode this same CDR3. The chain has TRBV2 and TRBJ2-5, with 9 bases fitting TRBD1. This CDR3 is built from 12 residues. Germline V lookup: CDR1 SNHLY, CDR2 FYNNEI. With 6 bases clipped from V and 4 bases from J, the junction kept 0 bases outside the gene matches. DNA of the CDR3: TGTGCCAGCAGGGACAGGGGAGAGACCCAGTACTTC. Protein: CASRDRGETQYF.

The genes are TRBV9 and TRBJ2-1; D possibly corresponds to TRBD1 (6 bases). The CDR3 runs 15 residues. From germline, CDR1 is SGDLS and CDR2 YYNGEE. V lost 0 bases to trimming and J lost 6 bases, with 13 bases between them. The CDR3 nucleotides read TGTGCCAGCAGCGTAGTAACAGGGTTAGGCAATGAGCAGTTCTTC. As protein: CASSVVTGLGNEQFF.

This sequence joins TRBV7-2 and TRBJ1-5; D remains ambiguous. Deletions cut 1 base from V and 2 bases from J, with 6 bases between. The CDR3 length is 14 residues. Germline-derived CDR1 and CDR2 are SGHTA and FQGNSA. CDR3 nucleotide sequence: TGTGCCAGCAGCTTAGATTTCGGCAATCAGCCCCAGCATTTT. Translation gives CASSLDFGNQPQHF. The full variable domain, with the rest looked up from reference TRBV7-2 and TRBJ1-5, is GAGVSQSPSNKVTEKGKDVELRCDPISGHTALYWYRQSLGQGLEFLIYFQGNSAPDKSGLPSDRFSAERTGGSVSTLTIQRTQQEDSAVYLCASSLDFGNQPQHFGDGTRLSIL.

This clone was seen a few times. The CDR3 sequence: CAWSAPGTHQPQHF. CDR3 sequence (DNA): TGTGCCTGGAGCGCGCCCGGTACCCATCAGCCCCAGCATTTT. The chain is built from TRBV30 and TRBJ1-5; D gene uncertain. V gave up 3 bases and J gave up 5 bases, with 14 bases separating them. CDR1 is GTSNPN and CDR2 is SVGIG in the germline V gene (reference sequence). The CDR3 totals 14 residues. Full variable domain (remainder filled in from reference TRBV30 and TRBJ1-5): SQTIHQWPATLVQPVGSPLSLECTVEGTSNPNLYWYRQAAGRGLQLLFYSVGIGQISSEVPQNLSASRPQDRQFILSSKKLLLSDSGFYLCAWSAPGTHQPQHFGDGTRLSIL.

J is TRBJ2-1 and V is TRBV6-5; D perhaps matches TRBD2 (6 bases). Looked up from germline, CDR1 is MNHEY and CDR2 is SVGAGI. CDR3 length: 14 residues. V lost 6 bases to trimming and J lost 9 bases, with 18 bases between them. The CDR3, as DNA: TGTGCCAGCAGCAGCCCGGCGGGGCCGGGTGAGCAGTTCTTC. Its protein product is CASSSPAGPGEQFF.

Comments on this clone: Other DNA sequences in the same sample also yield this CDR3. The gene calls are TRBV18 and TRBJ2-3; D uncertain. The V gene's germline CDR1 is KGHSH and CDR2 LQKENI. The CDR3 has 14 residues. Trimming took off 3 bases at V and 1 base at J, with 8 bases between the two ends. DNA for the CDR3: TGTGCCAGCTCACCCTTACGGGGCACAGATACGCAGTATTTT. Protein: CASSPLRGTDTQYF. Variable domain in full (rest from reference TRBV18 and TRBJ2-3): NAGVMQNPRHLVRRRGQEARLRCSPMKGHSHVYWYRQLPEEGLKFMVYLQKENIIDESGMPKERFSAEFPKEGPSILRIQQVVRGDSAAYFCASSPLRGTDTQYFGPGTRLTVL.

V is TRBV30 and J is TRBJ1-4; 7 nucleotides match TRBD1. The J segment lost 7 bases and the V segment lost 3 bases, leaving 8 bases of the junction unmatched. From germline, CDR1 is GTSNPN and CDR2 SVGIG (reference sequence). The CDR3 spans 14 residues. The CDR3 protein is CAWRARDRAEKLFF. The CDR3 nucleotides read TGTGCCTGGAGGGCCCGGGACAGAGCTGAAAAACTGTTTTTT.

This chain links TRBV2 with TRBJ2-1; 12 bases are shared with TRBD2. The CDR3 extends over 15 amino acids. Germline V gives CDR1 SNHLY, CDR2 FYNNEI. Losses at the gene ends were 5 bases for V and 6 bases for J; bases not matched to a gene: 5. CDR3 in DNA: TGTGCCAGCAGTTCGACTAGCGGGGGACGCAATGAGCAGTTCTTC. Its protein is CASSSTSGGRNEQFF.